The text below deals with one T cell receptor (beta chain). This receptor's antigen is unknown. It has no much larger one-base neighbor in the sample; base qualities were not kept. This record comes from a study of Ad26.COV2.S vaccination and SARS-CoV-2 variants (dated by TCRdb to about 2021). Broadly, across the study: Vaccine-arm donors were drawn from COV1001, a multicentre, randomized, double-blind, placebo-controlled phase I-IIa trial of Ad26.COV2.S in healthy adults. Ad26.COV2.S was administered intramuscularly at 5 x 10^10 or 1 x 10^11 viral particles, either as a single shot or as two shots given 56 days apart. The TCR-sequenced set comprised about 32 samples: approximately 19 Ad26.COV2.S vaccine recipients, 5 placebo recipients and 8 SARS-CoV-2 convalescent individuals. Trial participants were randomized into five groups of five, in which low-dose or high-dose Ad26.COV2.S was given once or twice, or placebo was given on both occasions. Blinding of investigators to trial group allocation was maintained during experiments and outcome assessment. TCRbeta repertoire sequencing served as the tool for gauging how specific and how broad the SARS-CoV-2-reactive T cell receptors were following Ad26.COV2.S vaccination.

The sample's treatment or condition label is to be understood as: around 19 received Ad26.COV2.S at low or high dose, single or two shots; roughly five received placebo; per-sample allocation not given. For vaccine and placebo recipients, the sequenced repertoires came from samples collected on day 63 after the first injection. In Cohort 1b, roughly 26 adults aged 18-55 years were enrolled at a single site in Boston, USA, between 29 July and 7 August 2020. As a vaccine, Ad26.COV2.S was a replication-incompetent adenovirus type 26 vector that expressed a prefusion-stabilized SARS-CoV-2 spike protein derived from the original Wuhan strain. Compared with germline, V lacks 10 bases and J lacks 6 bases; bases without a gene match: 8. Reading the germline V gene gives CDR1 KGHSH and CDR2 LQKENI. From the cysteine up to the phenylalanine, the CDR3 has a length of 13 residues. The read is trimmed to its CDR3 DNA, 39 bases read in frame from base 1.

The immunoSEQ Assay was used to sequence TCRbeta CDR3 regions. After extraction, genomic DNA underwent amplification by bias-controlled multiplex PCR, followed by high-throughput sequencing. Per the original workflow: Collapsing and filtering of sequences were performed to quantify the absolute abundance of each unique TCRbeta CDR3 region. Usable DNA was measured by amplifying reference genes present in all nucleated cells, and TCRbeta template counts were normalized to that usable DNA to estimate T cell fraction. Repertoire TCRs were annotated as SARS-CoV-2-specific by exact matching of V gene, CDR3 amino acid sequence and J gene to a known reactive TCR set. The reference SARS-CoV-2 TCR set was derived from MIRA and filtered for enrichment in COVID-19-positive ImmuneCODE repertoires, a step that removed public or cross-reactive TCRs. Using the MIRA antigens, annotated TCRs were further analysed by specific ORF or by position within an ORF. Breadth was defined as annotated unique rearrangements over total unique productive rearrangements; depth was the summed frequency of those rearrangements. Two-sided Wilcoxon rank-sum tests were applied when comparing TCR breadth between groups. In its TCRdb copy, this immuneACCESS table keeps in-frame sequences only and misses some clones. Where compared with another copy, unresolved V genes explain less than half of these, and the others have no known cause. V, J and clone size are those of that table, while D and trimming were read from the DNA. In this sample the table shows fewer than 400,000 clones, just over 85% of which occur a single time. Clones ranked in the top ten supply less than 2% of the sample.

The study at large found these results: The study was not powered to compare responses between vaccine doses or regimens. The authors noted that the TCR breadth and depth analyses may have underestimated total T cell responses. Vaccine and placebo recipients had comparable non-spike TCR breadth, which fits with the vaccine containing only spike. After vaccination, substantial breadth of spike-specific CD8+ and CD4+ T cell responses was reported. Higher spike-specific TCR breadth was observed in Ad26.COV2.S recipients than in placebo recipients (P = 0.0014).

This TCR was recovered from a person aged 18-65 years who received the Ad26.COV2.S COVID-19 vaccine or a placebo. The sequence links TRBV18 to TRBJ1-3, and 8 junctional nucleotides match TRBD1. The source was peripheral blood, collected in a trial of Ad26.COV2.S vaccine versus placebo. CDR3 protein: CAIRMGQENTIYF. The DNA is TGTGCCATCAGAATGGGACAGGAAAACACCATATATTTT.